The 5 T cell receptor beta chains in this list originate from one sample, sequenced in a study of T cell responses to AZD1222 COVID-19 vaccine. Measured with immunoSEQ multiplex PCR; TCRdb has only the in-frame clones, and not every one. Seen here are about 100,000 clones, around 83% observed once, and the top ten hold 4% to 6%. This material consisted of peripheral blood, taken on day 0 of AZD1222 vaccination. The receptors here all came from an adult in good health.

In its sample, this clone was seen once. The genes are TRBV5-1 and TRBJ2-3, with 7 bases identical to TRBD1. Trimming cost V 4 bases and J 6 bases; bases outside gene matches: 5. The germline V gene has CDR1 SGHRS and CDR2 YFSETQ. This CDR3 region has 13 residues. As DNA, the CDR3 is TGCGCCAGCAGCAACAGGGGTCGCGATACGCAGTATTTT. It codes for CASSNRGRDTQYF.

This chain links TRBV5-1 with TRBJ2-3; maybe TRBD1 (5 bases). V was pared by 0 bases and J by 2 bases, with 10 bases between. The CDR3 runs 15 residues. Per the germline V gene, CDR1 is SGHRS and CDR2 is YFSETQ. The CDR3 here is CASSLVGVPTDTQYF. As DNA, the CDR3 is TGCGCCAGCAGCTTGGTAGGGGTCCCCACAGATACGCAGTATTTT.

This clone was seen just once. The CDR3 loop reads CASSESGGALGYEAFF. In DNA, the CDR3 is TGTGCCAGCAGTGAATCGGGGGGGGCCCTTGGCTATGAAGCTTTCTTT. This chain links TRBV25-1 with TRBJ1-1, with D possibly TRBD1 on 6 matching bases. The CDR3 has 16 amino acids. Germline V gene sequence: CDR1 MGHDK, CDR2 SYGVNS. Trimming pared 1 base from V and 7 bases from J, leaving 19 bases between.

This chain links TRBV28 with TRBJ1-1; D is ambiguous. Germline values: CDR1 MDHEN, CDR2 SYDVKM. Trimming cost V 2 bases and J 5 bases, with 6 bases left between them. This CDR3 is 12 amino acids long. CDR3 residues: CASSLGTTEAFF. DNA for the CDR3: TGTGCCAGCAGTTTAGGTACGACTGAAGCTTTCTTT.

The chain employs TRBV20-1 and TRBJ2-7, with 14 bases lining up with TRBD2. There are 15 residues in the CDR3. V shed 3 bases and J 2 bases; nucleotides not matched to a gene: 3. Germline values: CDR1 DFQATT, CDR2 SNEGSKA (reference sequence). The CDR3 DNA is TGCAGTGCTAGTCTGGGACTAGCGGGAGCCTACGAGCAGTACTTC. This gives the protein CSASLGLAGAYEQYF.